This T cell receptor beta chain was observed in a study of blood T cells in healthy people across ages. Using a J-beta primer mix together with a sample-barcoded 5' primer, a second PCR was run for roughly 7 to 11 cycles. TCRdb re-analysed the 5' RACE reads in MiXCR, keeping a single row per CDR3 protein. The data show 1 million or so distinct CDR3 sequences, about 25% seen once. The V and J ends lost 4 bases and 5 bases, in that order; junction bases with no gene match: 6. The CDR3 loop spans 14 amino acids. CDR1 is MNHNS and CDR2 is SASEGT in the germline V gene. Details on this clonotype: Antigen unknown.

Study conclusions and caveats: In long-lived donors, naive CD4+ cell counts and diversity exceeded those of aged donors. Without sorted subsets, naive and antigen-experienced compartments could not be conclusively compared.

This sample also appeared in a second study, on T cells of mothers and their children. As that study records: Per child, 2.5 million to 3 million TCR beta CDR3 reads were obtained, against over 9.5 million per mother. An overlap that was slightly higher, though non-significant, was seen in related mother-child pairs versus unrelated pairs.

Material for sequencing was blood. V gene TRBV6-1 combines with J gene TRBJ1-1, with 8 bases lining up with TRBD1. The sequence was collected from a girl aged 2 to 9 in good health. In DNA, the CDR3 is TGTGCCAGCAGTGGGCAGGGGGCGCGAACTGAAGCTTTCTTT. Encoded protein: CASSGQGARTEAFF.